The 17 T cell receptor beta chains in this list originate from one sample, sequenced in a study of blood T cell repertoires in COVID-19. Clones were sequenced by immunoSEQ multiplex PCR, and TCRdb holds only the in-frame ones, with some missing. Among about 310,000 clones, around 90% were seen once, and the ten largest hold 1%. The sequenced sample was peripheral blood. These receptors were taken from a man in his fifties with active or convalescent COVID-19.

The chain uses TRBV4-1 and TRBJ1-2, with D tentatively TRBD1 (6 bases). There are 15 residues in the CDR3. The germline V gene has CDR1 MGHRA and CDR2 YSYEKL. Trimming left V 5 bases short and J 2 bases short, with 15 bases between. The CDR3 DNA follows: TGCGCCAGCAGCATGCTCACGACAGGAAACTATGGCTACACCTTC. As protein: CASSMLTTGNYGYTF.

The genes are TRBV6-2 or TRBV6-3 and TRBJ2-5; 10 nucleotides match TRBD1. With V trimmed by 0 bases and J by 7 bases, 11 bases remained unmatched. This CDR3 contains 17 residues. CDR1 is MNHEY and CDR2 is SVGEGT in the germline V gene. DNA of the CDR3: TGTGCCAGCAGTTACTCGTTTGTGACAGGGGGCTCAGGGACCCAGTACTTC. Translation gives CASSYSFVTGGSGTQYF.

The rearrangement uses TRBV9 and TRBJ2-1, with D possibly matching TRBD2 (6 bases). This CDR3 is 15 amino acids long. V dropped 4 bases and J dropped 0 bases, with 11 bases sitting between them. Per the germline V gene, CDR1 is SGDLS and CDR2 is YYNGEE. CDR3 residues: CASSTWEDSYNEQFF. CDR3 nucleotide sequence: TGTGCCAGCAGCACCTGGGAGGACTCCTACAATGAGCAGTTCTTC. Complete variable domain (other parts from reference TRBV9 and TRBJ2-1): DSGVTQTPKHLITATGQRVTLRCSPRSGDLSVYWYQQSLDQGLQFLIQYYNGEERAKGNILERFSAQQFPDLHSELNLSSLELGDSALYFCASSTWEDSYNEQFFGPGTRLTVL.

The genes are TRBV11-2 and TRBJ1-1; weak D call: TRBD1 (5 bases). Germline loops: CDR1 SGHAT, CDR2 FQNNGV. This CDR3 is built from 13 residues. V lost 5 bases and J lost 5, with 12 bases in between. The CDR3 reads CASSQGSRTEAFF. The DNA of the CDR3 is TGTGCCAGCAGCCAGGGAAGTAGAACTGAAGCTTTCTTT.

This clone was counted a few times. This chain uses TRBV2 with TRBJ2-1; TRBD2 matches 12 bases. Germline CDR1 and CDR2: SNHLY and FYNNEI. The J segment lost 7 bases and the V segment lost 4 bases, leaving 5 bases of the junction unmatched. CDR3 length: 15 amino acids. CDR3 region: CASSAPSGRGNEQFF. The CDR3 DNA reads as TGTGCCAGCAGTGCCCCTAGCGGGAGGGGGAATGAGCAGTTCTTC. The full variable domain, with the rest looked up from reference TRBV2 and TRBJ2-1, is EPEVTQTPSHQVTQMGQEVILRCVPISNHLYFYWYRQILGQKVEFLVSFYNNEISEKSEIFDDQFSVERPDGSNFTLKIRSTKLEDSAMYFCASSAPSGRGNEQFFGPGTRLTVL.

The chain is built from TRBV19 and TRBJ1-2, with unresolved D. Looked up from germline, CDR1 is LNHDA and CDR2 is SQIVND (reference sequence). V lost 5 bases and J lost 8, with 12 bases in between. The CDR3 is 12 amino acids. The CDR3 protein is CASSLSRGGYTF. In DNA, the CDR3 is TGTGCCAGTAGTCTAAGTAGAGGCGGCTACACCTTC.

The chain carries TRBV28 and TRBJ2-7; TRBD1 agrees at 8 bases. V was pared by 6 bases and J by 4 bases, with 8 bases of the junction left unmatched. Germline-derived CDR1 and CDR2 are MDHEN and SYDVKM. The CDR3 length is 14 residues. CDR3 sequence: CASRHRQGRYEQYF. The CDR3 coding sequence is TGTGCCAGCAGGCACCGACAGGGGCGATACGAGCAGTACTTC. Together with reference TRBV28 and TRBJ2-7, the CDR3 gives the full variable domain: DVKVTQSSRYLVKRTGEKVFLECVQDMDHENMFWYRQDPGLGLRLIYFSYDVKMKEKGDIPEGYSVSREKKERFSLILESASTNQTSMYLCASRHRQGRYEQYFGPGTRLTVT.

This sequence joins TRBV7-9 and TRBJ1-1; possible D gene TRBD1, 5 bases. Trimming took off 3 bases at V and 0 bases at J, with 5 bases between the two ends. The CDR3 is made up of 13 amino acids. Germline CDR1 reads SEHNR; CDR2 reads FQNEAQ (reference sequence). The CDR3 is CASSLTVNTEAFF. Here the CDR3 DNA reads TGTGCCAGCAGCTTGACAGTGAACACTGAAGCTTTCTTT.

The chain is built from TRBV5-1 and TRBJ1-2; the D gene is possibly TRBD1 (5 bases). Deletions cut 0 bases from V and 6 bases from J, with 12 bases between. CDR3 length: 14 residues. In germline, CDR1 is SGHRS, CDR2 YFSETQ. The DNA for the CDR3 is TGCGCCAGCAGCTTGGACAGGTTTTATGATGGCTACACCTTC. Translating it yields CASSLDRFYDGYTF.

The chain joins TRBV5-1 to TRBJ2-7; 8 bases agree with TRBD1. The CDR3 totals 15 residues. Per the germline V gene, CDR1 is SGHRS and CDR2 is YFSETQ. V was pared by 4 bases and J by 7 bases, with 13 bases of the junction left unmatched. The CDR3 bases are TGCGCCAGCAGCCCGGCCGGGACAGGCCTAGAGGAGCAGTACTTC. Protein: CASSPAGTGLEEQYF.

This clone was counted once. This chain uses TRBV5-5 with TRBJ1-4; D remains ambiguous. Trimming stripped 4 bases from V and 6 bases from J, with 19 bases between. This CDR3 spans 16 amino acids. Per germline, CDR1 SGHKS and CDR2 YYEKEE (reference sequence). The CDR3 sequence: CASSRAPEGVDEKLFF. In nucleotides, the CDR3 is TGTGCCAGCAGCCGGGCCCCGGAGGGAGTGGATGAAAAACTGTTTTTT. The full variable domain, in which reference TRBV5-5 and TRBJ1-4 provide the parts outside the CDR3, is DAGVTQSPTHLIKTRGQQVTLRCSPISGHKSVSWYQQVLGQGPQFIFQYYEKEERGRGNFPDRFSARQFPNYSSELNVNALLLGDSALYLCASSRAPEGVDEKLFFGSGTQLSVL.

The rearrangement uses TRBV9 and TRBJ2-1, with TRBD2 matching over 8 bases. The CDR3 spans 15 residues. Per the germline V gene, CDR1 is SGDLS and CDR2 is YYNGEE. V dropped 2 bases and J dropped 2; count of bases not matched to a gene: 3. CDR3 protein: CASSVSGTTYNEQFF. The CDR3 DNA reads TGTGCCAGCAGCGTTAGCGGGACCACCTACAATGAGCAGTTCTTC.

The chain couples TRBV11-2 to TRBJ2-3, with D perhaps matching TRBD1 (6 bases). Germline CDR1 reads SGHAT; CDR2 reads FQNNGV. V lost 1 base and J lost 3, with 11 bases in between. CDR3 length: 15 amino acids. The CDR3 DNA reads as TGTGCCAGCAGCTTAGTGGGACACAATACAGATACGCAGTATTTT. Encoded protein: CASSLVGHNTDTQYF.

The V gene is TRBV24-1, the J gene TRBJ2-1; D is undetermined. Per germline, CDR1 KGHDR and CDR2 SFDVKD. This CDR3 comprises 12 residues. V was clipped by 4 bases and J by 6 bases, with 6 bases between them. The CDR3 protein is CATSDVANEQFF. In nucleotides, the CDR3 is TGTGCCACCAGTGACGTAGCCAATGAGCAGTTCTTC.

J is TRBJ1-2 and V is TRBV4-3, with TRBD1 matching 7 bases. With V trimmed by 1 base and J by 2 bases, 16 bases remained unmatched. CDR1 and CDR2 (germline): LGHNA, YSLEER. CDR3 size: 19 residues. The CDR3 nucleotides are TGCGCCAGCAGCCAAGCCCACGCCGGGACAGCAAGGAAAAACTATGGCTACACCTTC. Residues: CASSQAHAGTARKNYGYTF.

The chain employs TRBV19 and TRBJ1-4, with TRBD1 as a possible D gene (5 bases). Germline V lookup: CDR1 LNHDA, CDR2 SQIVND (reference sequence). Trimming took 5 bases from V and 0 from J, leaving 10 bases between them. This CDR3 has 15 amino acids. The CDR3 DNA follows: TGTGCCAGTAGTGGGGGGTATGCAACTAATGAAAAACTGTTTTTT. Its protein product is CASSGGYATNEKLFF.

This chain joins TRBV19 and TRBJ1-5; perhaps TRBD1 as D (5 bases). Deletions cut 2 bases from V and 3 bases from J, with 11 bases between. CDR3 length equals 15 residues. Germline assignment: CDR1 LNHDA and CDR2 SQIVND (reference sequence). As DNA, the CDR3 is TGTGCCAGTAGTATAACATCGGGGGACAATCAGCCCCAGCATTTT. Translating gives CASSITSGDNQPQHF.